Here is one TCR beta chain with its context. V lost 5 bases and J 0 bases, leaving 14 bases between the germline ends. Germline CDR1 and CDR2: MDHEN and SYDVKM. This CDR3 has 16 amino acids. Each CDR3 protein is one row after TCRdb ran MiXCR on the multiplex PCR reads. Of about 120,000 distinct CDR3 sequences listed, 20% are singletons. This entry comes from a study of breast tumors, draining lymph nodes, adjacent tissues. Samples came from axillary lymph nodes draining the breast cancer. Sequenced material: axillary lymph node tissue. The chain employs TRBV28 and TRBJ2-1; D tentatively reads TRBD1 or TRBD2 (5 bases each). The sequence derives from a female donor with breast cancer. Some clones in this sample may be carry-over from other donors' samples. The CDR3 DNA sequence: TGTGCCAGCAGTCTGGGGGACGGAAGCTCCTACAATGAGCAGTTCTTC. The encoded protein is CASSLGDGSSYNEQFF.